This entry lists 8 T cell receptor beta chains sequenced from one sample in a study of blood T cell repertoires in COVID-19. The repertoire was sequenced with immunoSEQ multiplex PCR; TCRdb's copy has only in-frame clones and lacks some. The table includes fewer than 150,000 clones, around 88% detected once. Sequenced: peripheral blood. The receptors here all came from a woman between 50 and 59 years old who had recovered from COVID-19.

To note about this clone: A much larger clone differs from this one at a single base, so this may be a read error. The chain has TRBV5-4 and TRBJ1-2; TRBD1 agrees at 11 bases. The CDR3 covers 14 residues. Germline CDR1 SGHNT, CDR2 YYREEE (reference sequence). V was clipped by 3 bases and J by 4 bases; unmatched bases: 2. Written as DNA, the CDR3 is TGTGCCAGCAGCTCCGGGACAGGGGGCTATGGCTACACCTTC. This encodes CASSSGTGGYGYTF. The complete variable domain, with remaining parts taken from reference TRBV5-4 and TRBJ1-2, reads ETGVTQSPTHLIKTRGQQVTLRCSSQSGHNTVSWYQQALGQGPQFIFQYYREEENGRGNFPPRFSGLQFPNYSSELNVNALELDDSALYLCASSSGTGGYGYTFGSGTRLTVV.

J is TRBJ2-7 and V is TRBV28; D is perhaps TRBD2 (5 bases). The V end was cut by 6 bases, the J end by 5 bases, with 14 bases between. The CDR3 length is 13 residues. The V gene's germline CDR1 is MDHEN and CDR2 SYDVKM. CDR3: CASRESGINEQYF. The CDR3 DNA follows: TGTGCCAGCAGGGAGAGCGGCATCAACGAGCAGTACTTC. Combining the CDR3 with reference TRBV28 and TRBJ2-7 gives the whole variable domain DVKVTQSSRYLVKRTGEKVFLECVQDMDHENMFWYRQDPGLGLRLIYFSYDVKMKEKGDIPEGYSVSREKKERFSLILESASTNQTSMYLCASRESGINEQYFGPGTRLTVT.

The chain links TRBV29-1 to TRBJ2-3; 7 bases map to TRBD2. Unmatched junction bases numbered 7, after V lost 4 bases and J lost 0 bases. CDR3 size: 15 residues. In germline, CDR1 is SQVTM, CDR2 ANQGSEA. The DNA for the CDR3 is TGCAGCGTTGTAAGAGCGGGGAGTAGCACAGATACGCAGTATTTT. This encodes CSVVRAGSSTDTQYF.

The chain uses TRBV30 and TRBJ1-1; 7 bases agree with TRBD1. This CDR3 spans 17 amino acids. V lost 3 bases to trimming and J lost 0 bases; unmatched junction nucleotides: 13. CDR1 and CDR2 (germline): GTSNPN, SVGIG (reference sequence). Here the CDR3 DNA reads TGTGCCTGGAGCCCTACAGGGGCCCCTAGAGTGAACACTGAAGCTTTCTTT. This gives the protein CAWSPTGAPRVNTEAFF.

In nucleotides, the CDR3 is TGCAGTGCTAGGACACCCCAAGGGCAGTTCTTC. Protein: CSARTPQGQFF. The V and J genes are TRBV20-1 and TRBJ2-1; no definite D call. Germline lookup yields CDR1 DFQATT and CDR2 SNEGSKA (reference sequence). Trimming shortened V by 3 bases and J by 12 bases, and 12 bases separated the two germline ends. The CDR3 is made up of 11 amino acids.

The rearrangement joins TRBV27 to TRBJ1-2, with D unresolved. This CDR3 comprises 16 residues. The germline gives CDR1 MNHEY, CDR2 SMNVEV (reference sequence). Trimming removed 3 bases from V and 5 bases from J, with 19 bases in between. As DNA, the CDR3 is TGTGCCAGCAGTTTTAAGGTCGGCGGGGTGAGGTATGGCTACACCTTC. As protein: CASSFKVGGVRYGYTF.

The chain employs TRBV6-5 and TRBJ1-3; unclear D gene. Germline V CDR1 and CDR2: MNHEY, SVGAGI. The V gene lost 9 bases and the J gene lost 0 bases, with 12 bases spanning the gap. This CDR3 has 14 residues. The CDR3, as DNA: TGTGCCAGTTCTTCTACGAACTCTGGAAACACCATATATTTT. Amino acid sequence: CASSSTNSGNTIYF.

CDR3: CASSISGGRVYEQYF. CDR3 DNA sequence: TGTGCCAGCAGCATTTCGGGGGGGAGAGTCTACGAGCAGTACTTC. This rearrangement joins TRBV6-2 or TRBV6-3 to TRBJ2-7; 8 bases fit TRBD2. The CDR3 spans 15 residues. Germline CDR1 is MNHEY and CDR2 is SVGEGT. Unmatched junction bases numbered 10, after V lost 6 bases and J lost 3 bases.